This TCR beta chain was documented in a study of cytomegalovirus exposure and HLA in healthy donors (dated by TCRdb to 2016 to 2017). In terms of the full investigation: In an earlier analysis of 587 of the donors, around 300 Gb of sequence data and 117 million unique TCR beta sequences from roughly 180 million T cells were reported. All discovery cohort repertoires had been generated on a single sequencing platform. A later analysis re-analyzed previously published TCR beta repertoires from 500 to 700 donors and added high-resolution HLA genotyping to study TCR occurrence patterns. Four or five DR-DQ haplotypes were handled as single units for association and clustering because linkage in the cohort was strong. On average, over 200,000 unique TCR beta nucleotide sequences were sequenced per donor among a few hundred genotyped donors of the cohort, with roughly 18% of those sequences being non-productive. Alongside the repertoire data, information on donor age, sex, ethnicity and CMV serostatus was compiled. The study profiled the T cell repertoires of hundreds of subjects by immunosequencing and related them to cytomegalovirus serostatus. The study aimed to test whether cataloging public T cell receptors could reveal signatures of past pathogen exposure. In addition to the first cohort of around 670 subjects, a separate validation cohort of 100 to 150 different subjects was used. In the later analysis, no new phenotypic data were used to find candidate immune exposures; instead, reliance was placed on TCR beta sequences and their occurrence across donors. An early release covering over 500 HLA-typed donors comprised approximately 300 gigabases of sequencing data and 85 million or so unique TCR sequences. HLA typing covered class I and class II loci at four-digit resolution. Of the roughly 390 genotyped donors, over 70% fell in the genetic ancestry cluster associated with self-reported Caucasian donors. An earlier analysis of approximately 640 of the donors applied high-throughput TCR beta sequencing to assess whether each TCR beta V gene segment acted as functional or pseudogenic. Typing coverage differed by locus: A, B, C, DRB1 and DQB1 were typed in roughly 620-630 donors, DQA1 in roughly 500, DPA1 in 600 to 610, and DPB1 in 450 to 490. A later genetic analysis took genome-wide SNP genotypes for about three fifths of the roughly 670 donors and used that subset as a discovery cohort. The study combined high-throughput TCR immunosequencing, statistical association of individual TCRs with disease status, and machine learning to predict cytomegalovirus infection status. Study-wide conclusions, independent of this receptor: CMV serostatus was the only immune exposure information available for the cohort. Across donors, most TCR sequences were observed very rarely, whereas some public TCRs were present in many individuals. Correlated functional status among segregating V segments might be attributable to linkage disequilibrium, but an unknown experimental factor could not be ruled out. A later genetic analysis associated a missense DCLRE1C variant with V-gene and J-gene trimming of TCR beta chains, and an independent cohort replicated the association. Because counts were too low, fewer than 20 rarely observed V segments, including chromosome 9 orphons, were excluded from the earlier analysis of several hundred of the donors. Presence/absence analyses assumed roughly uniform sequencing depth across donors, an assumption that may not hold. The classifier was reported to diagnose cytomegalovirus status with high specificity and sensitivity in both the original cohort and the validation cohort. It was suggested by the authors that the approach could potentially be generalized to other disease states and immunological phenotypes. Compared with equally common non-associated chains, HLA-associated TCR beta chains in a later analysis were more clonally expanded and had lower generation probabilities. This cohort had only TCR beta chains sequenced, and the lack of alpha or paired-chain data limited which features could be detected. According to a later analysis, most CMV-associated TCR beta chains appeared to be HLA-restricted, and the HLA associations seemed to be driven largely by CMV exposure. A cluster of highly shared sequence variants was judged likely to represent a technical artifact of the sequencing pipeline. When HLA alleles, especially DR and DQ, strongly co-occurred, attributing TCR associations to individual alleles was difficult. Because some donors lacked HLA typing at each locus, the association tests relied only on the typed subset. A later analysis reported that several top co-occurrence clusters appeared linked to parvovirus B19, influenza, CMV and Epstein-Barr virus. A further reported finding was that TCR beta sequences accurately predicted the HLA-A and HLA-B alleles for most subjects in the first cohort. According to a later genetic analysis, donors in an Asian-associated ancestry cluster had fewer N-insertions in productive TCRs than the roughly 670-donor mean. In vitro tests confirmed that a few of the cytomegalovirus-associated TCR beta chains recognize cytomegalovirus antigens. Some IMGT-functional V segments, including TRBV6-2 and TRBV6-3, could not be distinguished by the 87-base-pair reads and were therefore excluded. An earlier analysis of approximately 540 of the donors showed that most TCR beta V segments appeared in productive rearrangements either about 90% or about 30% of the time, which broadly matched IMGT annotations. The study gave a list of 150 to 200 TCR beta chains associated with cytomegalovirus. In a later analysis, 15,000 to 20,000 TCR beta sequences were associated with specific HLA alleles at a false discovery rate of 0.05. In a later analysis, TCR association rates were found to vary across HLA loci, with the most associated TCRs seen for DRB1 alleles and the fewest for HLA-C alleles.

The receptor library was made with the immunoSEQ multiplex PCR assay. For the multiplex PCR, a mixture combining 60 forward primers for TCR Vbeta segments and 13 reverse primers for TCR Jbeta segments was used. A multiplex PCR assay on genomic DNA amplified the CDR3 region of rearranged TCR beta genes. Amplified TCR beta libraries were sequenced as 87-base-pair reads on the Illumina HiSeq System. As for the original processing: In a later analysis, tens of millions of unique TCR beta chains were counted across the approximately 640 repertoires, and some 10 million of these chains were shared by at least two donors. A nearest-neighbor algorithm error-corrected the raw reads and collapsed the reads into unique sequences, merging closely related sequences to remove PCR and sequencing errors. CDR3 sequences were aligned to IMGT reference sequences to assign V, D and J gene segments. For a sequence to be retained, a match of at least six nucleotides to both a V gene segment and a J gene segment was required. Rearrangements were classified as productive when the CDR3 lacked stop codons and remained in frame with V and J, and all other rearrangements were classified as non-productive. CDR3 was defined by IMGT convention, running from the second conserved V-encoded cysteine to the conserved J-encoded phenylalanine. The earlier analysis of some 550 of the donors excluded any sequence lacking an unambiguous match to a single V gene segment. An earlier analysis of several hundred of the donors classified V segments as functional when productive rearrangements were above 56.7% and as segregating when the standard deviation between donors was above 5%. A statistical classification framework was developed to diagnose cytomegalovirus status using the catalog of TCR beta chain sequences. In a later analysis, TCR nucleotide sequences were compared against IMGT/GENE-DB human TR gene sequences so that V and J genes could be assigned. A later analysis assigned CDR3 sequences and most-parsimonious VDJ recombination scenarios with the TCRdist pipeline. A later analysis defined each TCR beta chain by its CDR3 amino acid sequence plus V-gene family, and excluded reads lacking a unique V-gene family. To address suspected cross-contamination and a sequencing artifact, a later analysis removed 450 to 700 highly shared, low-generation-probability nucleotide sequences. A later analysis calculated a clonal expansion index for each public chain from normalized within-repertoire ranks of inferred template counts. A later analysis computed generation probabilities with a VDJ recombination model fitted to out-of-frame rearrangements, and checked the results against IGoR. In a later analysis, TCR-TCR, TCR-HLA and TCR-CMV co-occurrence was scored with hypergeometric tests, and a repertoire-size bias correction was applied to TCR pairs. A later analysis estimated false discovery rates by permuting HLA or CMV assignments 20 times. A later analysis grouped co-occurring TCRs with DBSCAN, adding TCRdist sequence similarity when clustering within HLA-allele-positive subsets. Repertoires with fewer than 30,000 or more than 120,000 public chains, plus five repertoires with anomalous nucleotide sharing, were excluded from co-occurrence clustering. TCRdb provides this immuneACCESS table in a form limited to in-frame rearrangements. Some clones are lacking; in checked studies, under half of them reflect an unresolved V gene, and why the rest are absent is not known. V and J calls and clone size are copied from that table; D and trimming were computed from the DNA. Within this sample are about 160,000 clones, with approximately 79% of them counted one time only. 0.98% of the sample belongs to the ten largest clones.

The cohort consisted of more than 650 healthy bone marrow donors. Cohort members were all nominally healthy when sampled, although unrecorded immune exposures were likely present. The donor was CMV seropositive and belonged to the group of more than 250 seropositive cohort members. Each donor provided a peripheral blood sample, and peripheral blood mononuclear cells were used for TCR beta sequencing. The Qiagen DNeasy Blood Extraction Kit was used to extract genomic DNA from the blood cell samples. As to this clone: Its recognized antigen is unknown. Base qualities are missing; no much larger clone stands one base away.

CDR1 and CDR2, per the germline V gene, are MNHNS and SASEGT. The junction shows trimming of 0 bases on V and 7 bases on J, and the gene matches do not reach 4 bases of it. From the cysteine up to the phenylalanine, the CDR3 has a length of 16 residues. Here the CDR3 DNA is all that survives: 48 bases in frame from base 1. The specimen sequenced was PBMCs. The chain couples TRBV6-1 to TRBJ1-6, with 9 middle bases fitting TRBD1. This TCR was sampled from a woman between 45 and 65 years old in good health and CMV-seropositive. The CDR3 here reads CASSEADGQGNSPLHF. The bases are TGTGCCAGCAGTGAAGCCGATGGACAGGGGAATTCACCCCTCCACTTT.